The clone carrying this TCR beta chain was seen just once. The V gene's germline CDR1 is SNHLY and CDR2 FYNNEI. V was pared by 7 bases and J by 5 bases, with 9 bases between. CDR3 length: 13 amino acids. The data were obtained in a study of blood T cell repertoires in COVID-19. Background on the study: Sources were T cells, B-cell-depleted T cells, or PBMCs; the material itself was cDNA or gDNA.

In the authors' workflow: Amplification of reference gene primers was used by the study to estimate nucleated cell counts. The protocol was immunoSEQ multiplex PCR, while the TCRdb copy is restricted to in-frame clones and leaves out a portion. The D gene and trimming were derived from the DNA, and the V and J assignments and clone size from that table. The data show 180,000 or so clones, approximately 80% seen once. Participant-given clinical history determined each cohort assignment. Recovered status applied to Cohort 3 donors who had two consecutive negative PCRs. It also applied to those with clearance or with symptom resolution.

The chain combines TRBV2 with TRBJ1-6; D unresolved. Material for sequencing was PBMCs or T cells enriched from blood (not recorded which). This clonotype originated in a man aged 45-60 years who had recovered from COVID-19. The CDR3 region is CASTVEHNSPLHF. The CDR3 DNA reads TGTGCCAGCACGGTAGAACATAATTCACCCCTCCACTTT. The full variable domain, in which reference TRBV2 and TRBJ1-6 provide the parts outside the CDR3, is EPEVTQTPSHQVTQMGQEVILRCVPISNHLYFYWYRQILGQKVEFLVSFYNNEISEKSEIFDDQFSVERPDGSNFTLKIRSTKLEDSAMYFCASTVEHNSPLHFGNGTRLTVT.